This T cell receptor (beta chain) was identified in a study of T cell changes during pregnancy in multiple sclerosis. Using immunoSEQ multiplex PCR, the repertoire was profiled, and TCRdb retains in-frame clones only, with some absent. The data show about 40,000 clones, roughly 90% seen once. The sequenced sample was peripheral blood, obtained in the second trimester of pregnancy. This sequence was found in a female donor in good health, enrolled as a control in a pregnancy study.

The CDR3 DNA sequence: TGTGCCAGCAGCTTAGGCAGGGGGCAAGAGACCCAGTACTTC. Protein product: CASSLGRGQETQYF. The V gene is TRBV7-9, the J gene TRBJ2-5, with 7 bases lining up with TRBD1. Germline CDR1 and CDR2: SEHNR and FQNEAQ (reference sequence). V lost 1 base and J lost 2; bases outside the gene matches: 1. The CDR3 is 14 amino acids.